The text below deals with one T cell receptor beta chain. In the same sample, other DNA sequences code for this CDR3. This record belongs to a study of CD8+ T cells in alopecia areata. cDNA prepared by RNA extraction and subsequent reverse transcription served as the template for sequencing. Sequencing was performed with immunoSEQ multiplex PCR; in TCRdb, only in-frame clones are kept and a portion is missing. The sample shows approximately 210,000 clones, more than 50% of them seen only once. Treatment given: oral pan-JAK inhibitor, 5-10 mg twice daily. Sequenced here: CD4+ T cells sorted from blood, sampled at week 24, from a patient treated with tofacitinib. The sequence came from a human donor with alopecia areata.

The CDR3 loop is CAISESAGQLNTEAFF. The CDR3 region has the DNA TGTGCCATCAGTGAGAGCGCGGGACAGTTGAACACTGAAGCTTTCTTT. The chain has TRBV10-3 and TRBJ1-1; 7 bases are shared with TRBD1. Unmatched junction bases numbered 6, after V lost 2 bases and J lost 0 bases. CDR1 is ENHRY, CDR2 SYGVKD, per germline. The CDR3 extends over 16 amino acids.